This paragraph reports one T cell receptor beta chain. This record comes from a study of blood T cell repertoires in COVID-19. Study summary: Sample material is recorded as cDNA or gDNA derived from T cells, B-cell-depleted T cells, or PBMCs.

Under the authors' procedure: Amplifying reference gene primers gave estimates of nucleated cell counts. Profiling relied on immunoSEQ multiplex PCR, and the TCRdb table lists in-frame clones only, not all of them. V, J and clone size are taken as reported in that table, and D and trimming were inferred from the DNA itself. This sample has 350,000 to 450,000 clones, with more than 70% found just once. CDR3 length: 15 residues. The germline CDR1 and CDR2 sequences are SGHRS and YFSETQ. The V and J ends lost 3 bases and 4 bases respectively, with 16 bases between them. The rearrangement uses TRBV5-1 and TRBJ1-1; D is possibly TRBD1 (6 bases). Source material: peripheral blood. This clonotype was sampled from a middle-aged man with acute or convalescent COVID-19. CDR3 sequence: CASSSHTGTPTEAFF. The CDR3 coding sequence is TGCGCCAGCAGCTCACATACCGGGACACCCACTGAAGCTTTCTTT.